Following are 18 T cell receptor beta chains from one sample sequenced in a study of blood T cell repertoires in COVID-19. This table comes from immunoSEQ multiplex PCR, and its TCRdb copy is limited to in-frame clones, with some not included. The sample contains over 45,000 clones, about 86% of which appear only once. Sample: peripheral blood. The source is a woman of 80 years or more with active or convalescent COVID-19.

This CDR3 is CASSRAGRAGNTIYF. Written as DNA, the CDR3 is TGTGCCAGCAGCCGGGCCGGGAGAGCTGGAAACACCATATATTTT. V and J are TRBV9 and TRBJ1-3; D uncertain. Germline values: CDR1 SGDLS, CDR2 YYNGEE. The germline V and J ends were trimmed by 4 bases and 2 bases, with 13 bases remaining between them. This CDR3 contains 15 residues.

The V call is TRBV7-2, the J call TRBJ2-1, with D tentatively TRBD2 (6 bases). V was trimmed by 5 bases and J by 9 bases, leaving 14 bases between them. The CDR3 length is 13 residues. In germline, CDR1 is SGHTA, CDR2 FQGNSA. The CDR3, as DNA: TGTGCCAGCAGCCCAGGACTATCTGGTGAGCAGTTCTTC. It translates to CASSPGLSGEQFF. The full variable domain, in which reference TRBV7-2 and TRBJ2-1 provide the parts outside the CDR3, is GAGVSQSPSNKVTEKGKDVELRCDPISGHTALYWYRQSLGQGLEFLIYFQGNSAPDKSGLPSDRFSAERTGGSVSTLTIQRTQQEDSAVYLCASSPGLSGEQFFGPGTRLTVL.

V gene TRBV7-9 combines with J gene TRBJ2-1, with 10 positions matching TRBD1. Trimming removed 5 bases from V and 4 bases from J; junction bases left unmatched: 5. CDR3 length: 15 amino acids. Germline V gene sequence: CDR1 SEHNR, CDR2 FQNEAQ (reference sequence). The CDR3 here is CASSMTGGGYNEQFF. The CDR3 coding sequence is TGTGCCAGCAGCATGACAGGGGGCGGATACAATGAGCAGTTCTTC.

This clone has only a few counts. This chain links TRBV11-2 with TRBJ2-7; 7 nucleotides match TRBD1. The J segment lost 12 bases and the V segment lost 3 bases, leaving 11 bases of the junction unmatched. From germline, CDR1 is SGHAT and CDR2 FQNNGV. The length of the CDR3 is 13 residues. The CDR3 sequence: CASSLGQRSFWYF. DNA for the CDR3: TGTGCCAGCAGCTTGGGACAGAGGTCGTTTTGGTACTTC.

This clone was seen a handful of times. The chain recombines TRBV2 with TRBJ2-7; the match to TRBD1 covers 8 bases. The CDR3 has 14 residues. Germline lookup yields CDR1 SNHLY and CDR2 FYNNEI. The V and J ends lost 5 bases and 2 bases, in that order; junction bases with no gene match: 5. The CDR3 loop reads CASSLQQGAYEQYF. In nucleotides, the CDR3 is TGTGCCAGCAGTCTTCAACAGGGGGCCTACGAGCAGTACTTC.

This clone was counted only a few times. The chain links TRBV29-1 to TRBJ1-5, with 7 bases fitting TRBD1. This CDR3 comprises 14 residues. The junction had 7 bases not matched to a gene; V was cut back by 4 bases and J by 4 bases. Per the germline V gene, CDR1 is SQVTM and CDR2 is ANQGSEA. CDR3 nucleotide sequence: TGCAGCGTTGTCTTGACAGGGTCAAATCAGCCCCAGCATTTT. Translating it yields CSVVLTGSNQPQHF.

The CDR3 is CASSPPSGTYEQYF. The CDR3 DNA sequence: TGTGCCAGCTCACCGCCTAGCGGGACCTACGAGCAGTACTTC. The genes are TRBV18 and TRBJ2-7; 9 bases are shared with TRBD2. The CDR3 sequence is 14 residues long. Germline V CDR1 and CDR2: KGHSH, LQKENI. Trimming at V came to 3 bases and at J to 2 bases, leaving 2 bases not matched to a gene.

This rearrangement joins TRBV5-6 to TRBJ2-5; D is unclear. The DNA matches TRBJ2-7 better at its end, which makes the J call doubtful. Germline CDR1 and CDR2: SGHDT and YYEEEE. The CDR3 sequence is 14 residues long. The DNA for the CDR3 is TGTGCCAGCAGGAAATGGGCTCGGATCTCCGAGCAGTACTTC. Encoded protein: CASRKWARISEQYF.

The chain recombines TRBV7-9 with TRBJ1-1; D remains unclear. The CDR3 loop spans 16 amino acids. Trimming left V 4 bases short and J 3 bases short, with 18 bases between. Germline CDR1 reads SEHNR; CDR2 reads FQNEAQ (reference sequence). The CDR3: CASSSSKSDGYTEAFF. The CDR3 DNA reads as TGTGCCAGCAGCTCTAGCAAGTCGGACGGATACACTGAAGCTTTCTTT.

This chain uses TRBV4-3 with TRBJ1-4; TRBD1 matches at 9 bases. The V gene's germline CDR1 is LGHNA and CDR2 YSLEER. With V trimmed by 0 bases and J by 8 bases, 4 bases remained unmatched. This CDR3 spans 15 amino acids. CDR3 region: CASSQEGTGTEKLFF. Written as DNA, the CDR3 is TGCGCCAGCAGCCAAGAAGGGACAGGGACAGAAAAACTGTTTTTT.

The chain carries TRBV9 and TRBJ2-7, with D possibly being TRBD2 (5 bases). V dropped 2 bases and J dropped 6 bases, with 15 bases sitting between them. Germline V lookup: CDR1 SGDLS, CDR2 YYNGEE. The CDR3 runs 14 residues. The CDR3, as DNA: TGTGCCAGCAGCGTGACCGGGAACCCGGGCGAGCAGTACTTC. This translates into CASSVTGNPGEQYF.

The table lists this clone with a count of one. J is TRBJ2-2 and V is TRBV27, with 7 bases lining up with TRBD2. This CDR3 has 14 residues. J was trimmed by 1 base and V by 4 bases; bases with no gene match: 0. Germline CDR1 and CDR2: MNHEY and SMNVEV (reference sequence). Here the CDR3 DNA reads TGTGCCAGCAGTTGGGGGGGGAACACCGGGGAGCTGTTTTTT. Its translation: CASSWGGNTGELFF.

V gene TRBV4-3 combines with J gene TRBJ2-7; 9 bases are shared with TRBD1. Trimming at V came to 2 bases and at J to 5 bases, leaving 4 bases not matched to a gene. This CDR3 comprises 14 residues. Germline CDR1 LGHNA, CDR2 YSLEER. Written as DNA, the CDR3 is TGCGCCAGCAGCCAACCGGGACAGGGTAACGAGCAGTACTTC. Its protein product is CASSQPGQGNEQYF.

The chain carries TRBV6-1 and TRBJ1-6; the D gene is possibly TRBD1 (6 bases). Trimming cost V 3 bases and J 10 bases, with 13 bases left between them. The CDR3 has 14 amino acids. Looked up from germline, CDR1 is MNHNS and CDR2 is SASEGT. CDR3: CASSDRGSASPLHF. The CDR3 nucleotides are TGTGCCAGCAGTGACAGGGGTTCTGCATCACCCCTCCACTTT.

J is TRBJ1-1 and V is TRBV27; TRBD1 might be the D (5 bases). Between the trimmed V and J ends, which lost 4 bases and 4 bases, there was a span of 13 bases. Germline V gives CDR1 MNHEY, CDR2 SMNVEV (reference sequence). The CDR3 consists of 14 residues. The CDR3 DNA reads as TGTGCCAGCAGTTGGTCAGGGATTCGCACTGAAGCTTTCTTT. Translation: CASSWSGIRTEAFF.

This chain connects TRBV6-1 to TRBJ2-3, with D tentatively TRBD2 (6 bases). There are 15 residues in the CDR3. With 3 bases removed from V and 1 base from J, the gap between germline ends came to 11 bases. The V gene's germline CDR1 is MNHNS and CDR2 SASEGT. The CDR3 loop reads CASSDLQRGTDTQYF. In DNA, the CDR3 is TGTGCCAGCAGTGATCTGCAGCGGGGCACAGATACGCAGTATTTT.

The chain recombines TRBV28 with TRBJ1-5, with 7 bases matching TRBD1. V was pared by 4 bases and J by 0 bases, with 12 bases of the junction left unmatched. The germline CDR1 and CDR2 sequences are MDHEN and SYDVKM. The CDR3 extends over 18 amino acids. The DNA of the CDR3 is TGTGCCAGCAGTTCGGGACAGCATCCCTCCTCTAGCAATCAGCCCCAGCATTTT. Protein product: CASSSGQHPSSSNQPQHF.

J is TRBJ2-2 and V is TRBV7-2; D is perhaps TRBD1 or TRBD2 (5 bases each). This CDR3 region has 17 residues. Trimming removed 4 bases at V and 9 bases at J, with 24 bases between. The germline V gene has CDR1 SGHTA and CDR2 FQGNSA. The CDR3 DNA reads as TGTGCCAGCAGCTCAGCAGGGTCCGCTAGCTTCGGCCGGGAGCTGTTTTTT. This encodes CASSSAGSASFGRELFF.